This T cell receptor (beta chain) was identified during a study of cytomegalovirus exposure and HLA in healthy donors. General study results and limits: Immune exposure information comprised only CMV serostatus. In a later analysis, TCR beta V- and J-gene trimming showed a link to a missense DCLRE1C variant. Sequencing likely generated an artifact that appeared as a cluster of highly shared sequence variants. After further analysis at a later stage, roughly 16,000 TCR beta sequences were associated with HLA alleles at 0.05 false discovery rate.

On this clone: Its cognate antigen is unknown.

13 Jbeta primers and 60 Vbeta primers were used for the PCR. Generated by immunoSEQ multiplex PCR, the TCRdb table keeps only in-frame clones and is missing some. In the table there are 100,000 to 150,000 clones, about three quarters of which are singletons. This clonotype originated in a young man in good health and CMV-seronegative. The specimen was PBMCs.

DNA of the CDR3: TGTGCCTGGAGTGTTAGCTACGAGCAGTACTTC. Amino acids: CAWSVSYEQYF. This rearrangement joins TRBV30 to TRBJ2-7; D unresolved. The V end was cut by 0 bases, the J end by 3 bases, with 3 bases between. Germline lookup yields CDR1 GTSNPN and CDR2 SVGIG (reference sequence). This CDR3 is built from 11 residues.